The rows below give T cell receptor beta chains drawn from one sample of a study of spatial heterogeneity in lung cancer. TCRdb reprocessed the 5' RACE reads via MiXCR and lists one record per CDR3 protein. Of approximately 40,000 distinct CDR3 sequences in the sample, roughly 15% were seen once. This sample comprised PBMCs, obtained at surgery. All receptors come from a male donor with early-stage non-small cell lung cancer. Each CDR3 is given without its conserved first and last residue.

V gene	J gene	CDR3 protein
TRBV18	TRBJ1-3	VSSPPQVRNTIY
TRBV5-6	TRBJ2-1	ASSQGRRNEQF
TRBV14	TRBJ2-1	ASSPGTSGVYNEQF
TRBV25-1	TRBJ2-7	ASSEVHEQY
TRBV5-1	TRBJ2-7	ASSFNGAGPSYEQY
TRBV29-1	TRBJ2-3	SVVTGGEDTQY
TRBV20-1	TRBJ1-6	SFSGTEVADSPLH
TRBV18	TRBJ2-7	ASSPWTAPYEQY
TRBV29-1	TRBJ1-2	SGTSGQGSFIEGGYT
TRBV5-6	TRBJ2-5	ASSLDAGRGETQY
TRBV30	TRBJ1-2	AWSASRNYGYT
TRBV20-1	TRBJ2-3	SAILGTDTQY
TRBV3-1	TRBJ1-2	ASSHDAEQGAAGYT
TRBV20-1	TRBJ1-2	SARDEETLGYT
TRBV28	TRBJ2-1	ASSHRRNNEQF
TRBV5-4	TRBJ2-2	ASSLGGPSVTNTGELF
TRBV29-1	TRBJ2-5	SVAPGSGGEETQY
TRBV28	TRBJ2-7	ASSPRSGLAASYEQY
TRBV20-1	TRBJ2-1	SAAVPPGGLKEQF
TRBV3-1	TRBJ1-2	ASSQDQGYGYT
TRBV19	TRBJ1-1	ASSITGRPEAF
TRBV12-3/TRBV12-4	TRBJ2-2	ASNTAVSDGELF
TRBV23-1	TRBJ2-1	ASSPPGTGGPGEQF
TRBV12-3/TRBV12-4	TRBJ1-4	ASRGQGAGNEKLF
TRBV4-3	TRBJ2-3	ASSQDPGNSGDTQY
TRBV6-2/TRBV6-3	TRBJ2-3	ASTRAGGLTDTQY
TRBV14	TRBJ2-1	ASSLWGARSNEQF
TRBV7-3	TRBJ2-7	ASSWASSYEQY
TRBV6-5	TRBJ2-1	ASSYSKGESSYNEQF
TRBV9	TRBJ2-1	ASSVEQGFYNEQF
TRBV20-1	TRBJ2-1	SASEAPSDEQF
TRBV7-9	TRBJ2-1	ASSSRVPGYNEQF
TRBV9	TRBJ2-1	ASSAYDEQF
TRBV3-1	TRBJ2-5	ASSQSVSQETQY